The T cell receptor beta chain under discussion was sequenced for a study of blood T cell repertoires in COVID-19. Across the study: Italy, Spain and the United States were the sources of the convalescent and acute COVID-19 samples. Sources were T cells, B-cell-depleted T cells, or PBMCs; the material itself was cDNA or gDNA.

Per the study methods: Reference gene primer amplification yielded estimated nucleated cell counts. Repertoires were generated with immunoSEQ multiplex PCR, while TCRdb's copy carries only in-frame clones and drops some. V and J calls and clone size follow that table, whereas D and trimming were derived from the DNA. The sample has some 200,000 clones; approximately 87% are singletons. V was clipped by 1 base and J by 12 bases, with 7 bases between them. Germline V gives CDR1 SGHTA, CDR2 FQGNSA. The CDR3 contains 11 residues. V gene TRBV7-2 combines with J gene TRBJ2-4; a weak D match, TRBD1 (5 bases). The sample taken for sequencing was peripheral blood. The source of this sequence is a young woman who had recovered from COVID-19. Here the CDR3 reads CASSLVGPQYF. CDR3 sequence (DNA): TGTGCCAGCAGCTTAGTGGGGCCTCAGTACTTC.